The present T cell receptor beta chain was sequenced within a study of cytomegalovirus exposure and HLA in healthy donors. The CDR3 covers 15 residues. Germline CDR1 is LGHNT and CDR2 is FRNRAP. Trimming took 2 bases from V and 4 from J; bases not matched to a gene: 8. Turning to this clone: Antigen: not known.

General study points: The study recorded more than 150 TCR beta chains that were cytomegalovirus-associated. According to a subsequent analysis, TCR clusters identified in the first cohort showed a tendency to co-occur across the roughly 110 validation repertoires.

Only in-frame clones appear in the TCRdb table, and some are missing; sequencing was by immunoSEQ multiplex PCR. In the table there are 120,000 or so clones, roughly 83% of which are singletons. The V and J genes are TRBV12-5 and TRBJ2-7; 7 positions agree with TRBD1. Sequencing was carried out using PBMCs. The clonotype originates from a young man in good health and CMV-seronegative. The CDR3 region is CASGLLLGGKYEQYF. In DNA, the CDR3 is TGTGCTAGTGGTTTGTTGTTAGGGGGCAAATACGAGCAGTACTTC.